This T cell receptor beta chain was recovered during a study of CD8 T cells in Susac syndrome. Random hexamers were used to reverse transcribe an amount of about 0.45 to 1 ug RNA. One entry per CDR3 protein results from TCRdb running MiXCR on the immunoSEQ multiplex PCR reads. The sample lists approximately 190,000 distinct CDR3 sequences, 75% to 95% occurring once. CDR3 length: 16 residues. The germline gives CDR1 SGHDT, CDR2 YYEEEE. J was trimmed by 3 bases and V by 5 bases; bases with no gene match: 8. What was sequenced was CD4+ T cells from PBMCs. This chain connects TRBV5-6 to TRBJ2-1, with 10 positions matching TRBD2. The receptor's source is a human donor with Susac syndrome. This chain's CDR3 is CASSPLAGAFYNEQFF. The CDR3, as DNA: TGTGCCAGCAGTCCTCTAGCGGGAGCTTTCTACAATGAGCAGTTCTTC.